What follows are 3 T cell receptor beta chains derived from one specimen sequenced in a study of cytomegalovirus exposure and HLA in healthy donors. This PCR relied on a set of 60 Vbeta primers and 13 Jbeta primers. The method was immunoSEQ multiplex PCR; TCRdb's version includes in-frame clones alone and lacks a portion of them. The sample yields about 110,000 clones, 60% to 85% seen once. Specimen: PBMCs. The receptors here all came from a woman in her sixties or seventies in good health and CMV-seropositive.

About this clone: This sample also contains other DNA sequences that code for the same CDR3. The chain has TRBV10-3 and TRBJ1-1, with a possible D match to TRBD1 (6 bases). The germline V gene encodes CDR1 ENHRY and CDR2 SYGVKD. This CDR3 is 13 amino acids long. V dropped 9 bases and J dropped 2 bases, with 13 bases sitting between them. CDR3: CAIKVQGNTEAFF. The CDR3 DNA reads TGTGCCATAAAGGTACAGGGCAACACTGAAGCTTTCTTT.

The rearrangement joins TRBV7-9 to TRBJ2-1, with TRBD2 matching 8 bases. Germline V gene sequence: CDR1 SEHNR, CDR2 FQNEAQ (reference sequence). After removal of 5 bases from V and 0 bases from J, the junction contained 3 bases not matched to a gene. The CDR3 totals 15 residues. The CDR3 DNA reads TGTGCCAGCAGCCCGCTAGCGGGCTCCTACAATGAGCAGTTCTTC. The encoded protein is CASSPLAGSYNEQFF.

The chain combines TRBV5-4 with TRBJ2-1, with D maybe TRBD1 (5 bases). The CDR3 extends over 16 amino acids. V lost 3 bases to trimming and J lost 2 bases, with 15 bases between them. From germline, CDR1 is SGHNT and CDR2 YYREEE (reference sequence). In DNA, the CDR3 is TGTGCCAGCAGCTCTGGGGCCGGATTGGCCTACAATGAGCAGTTCTTC. It yields the protein CASSSGAGLAYNEQFF.